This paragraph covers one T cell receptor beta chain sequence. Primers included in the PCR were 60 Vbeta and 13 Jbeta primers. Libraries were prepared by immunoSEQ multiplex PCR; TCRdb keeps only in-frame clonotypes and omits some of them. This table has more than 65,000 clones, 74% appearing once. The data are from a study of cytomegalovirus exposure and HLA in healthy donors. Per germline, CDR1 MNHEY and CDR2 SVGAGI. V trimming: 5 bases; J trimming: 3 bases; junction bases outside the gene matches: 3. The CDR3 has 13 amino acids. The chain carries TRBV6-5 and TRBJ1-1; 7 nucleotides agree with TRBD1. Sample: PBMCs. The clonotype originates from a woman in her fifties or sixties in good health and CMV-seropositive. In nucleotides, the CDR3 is TGTGCCAGCAGTCCAGGGGGGTACACTGAAGCTTTCTTT. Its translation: CASSPGGYTEAFF.